Detailed here is one T cell receptor (beta chain). Its antigen remains unknown. These data come from a study of OX40 agonist ivuxolimab in advanced cancers. Study as a whole: Patients were treated with ivuxolimab, an agonistic anti-OX40 (CD134) antibody. Age averaged around 54 years (range about 20 to 79), and roughly 80% were male.

Study findings and constraints: Certain nonresponders additionally had low normalized T-cell clonal expansion. Among the lowest peripheral clonal expansion occurred in 0.1-3.0 mg/kg partial responders.

Assay: immunoSEQ multiplex PCR; the TCRdb copy retains only in-frame clones and omits some. The table shows 51,000 or so clones, with about four fifths occurring only once. Germline CDR1 KGHSH, CDR2 LQKENI. V gave up 3 bases and J gave up 1 base; unmatched junction bases: 8. The CDR3 extends over 17 amino acids. The chain employs TRBV18 and TRBJ2-2; 7 bases are a match to TRBD1. The receptor's source is an adult with an advanced solid tumor such as melanoma, head and neck, liver or kidney cancer. The sequenced sample was CD4+ or CD8+ T cells sorted from blood, obtained in a trial of the OX40 agonist ivuxolimab. The CDR3 nucleotides read TGTGCCAGCTCACCCCGCCCGGGACAGCTGAACACCGGGGAGCTGTTTTTT. Residues: CASSPRPGQLNTGELFF.